What follows are 12 T cell receptor beta chains derived from one specimen sequenced in a study of blood T cells in healthy people across ages. A sample-barcoded 5' primer and a J-beta primer mix were used in a second PCR of about 7 to 12 cycles. One entry per CDR3 protein, called by TCRdb with MiXCR from the 5' RACE reads. The sample gives around 780,000 distinct CDR3 sequences, roughly three fifths of which show up once; under 30% is in the top ten. Sequencing was performed on blood. The receptor set was obtained from a man in his forties or fifties in good health.

The chain recombines TRBV10-3 with TRBJ2-1; TRBD2 matches 10 bases. CDR1 ENHRY and CDR2 SYGVKD come from the germline V gene. Unmatched junction bases numbered 5, after V lost 7 bases and J lost 5 bases. CDR3 size: 14 residues. The CDR3 region has the DNA TGTGCCATCACAGGACTAGCGGATAACAATGAGCAGTTCTTC. This translates into CAITGLADNNEQFF.

The chain recombines TRBV13 with TRBJ2-3, with 14 positions matching TRBD2. The V gene end was trimmed by 5 bases and the J gene end by 2 bases; junction bases not matched to a gene: 15. The CDR3 runs to 20 residues. CDR1 is PRHDT, CDR2 FYEKMQ, per germline (reference sequence). The CDR3 sequence is CASSPDPRLAGGRYTDTQYF. The CDR3 region has the DNA TGTGCCAGCAGCCCAGACCCCCGACTAGCGGGGGGGCGTTACACAGATACGCAGTATTTT.

There are a few counts of this clonotype. The rearrangement links TRBV6-1 to TRBJ2-1, with TRBD1 identical over 10 bases. The junction had 3 bases not matched to a gene; V was cut back by 2 bases and J by 2 bases. The CDR3 has 16 residues. Germline V lookup: CDR1 MNHNS, CDR2 SASEGT. In DNA, the CDR3 is TGTGCCAGCAGTGAACCGGGACAGGGGCCCTACAATGAGCAGTTCTTC. As protein: CASSEPGQGPYNEQFF.

CDR3 in amino acids: CASSQLTRYRSGANVLTF. CDR3 nucleotides: TGTGCCAGCAGCCAGTTGACGCGATACCGCTCTGGGGCCAACGTCCTGACTTTC. The V call is TRBV3-1, the J call TRBJ2-6; no reliable D call. This CDR3 comprises 18 residues. V was pared by 3 bases and J by 0 bases, with 15 bases between. The germline CDR1 and CDR2 sequences are LGHDT and YNNKEL (reference sequence). Full variable domain (remainder filled in from reference TRBV3-1 and TRBJ2-6): DTAVSQTPKYLVTQMGNDKSIKCEQNLGHDTMYWYKQDSKKFLKIMFSYNNKELIINETVPNRFSPKSPDKAHLNLHINSLELGDSAVYFCASSQLTRYRSGANVLTFGAGSRLTVL.

A few counts support this clonotype. The rearrangement links TRBV27 to TRBJ2-3; 7 bases map to TRBD2. Germline lookup yields CDR1 MNHEY and CDR2 SMNVEV (reference sequence). Trimming at V came to 7 bases and at J to 4 bases, leaving 8 bases not matched to a gene. This CDR3 comprises 14 residues. Here the CDR3 DNA reads TGTGCCAGCACTCGGACTAGTTTCCCAGATACGCAGTATTTT. This codes for CASTRTSFPDTQYF.

The J gene is TRBJ1-1, the V gene TRBV6-5, with D possibly TRBD1 on 5 matching bases. V lost 4 bases and J 8 bases, leaving 11 bases between the germline ends. This CDR3 is built from 12 residues. The germline V gene encodes CDR1 MNHEY and CDR2 SVGAGI. The CDR3 region has the DNA TGTGCCAGCAGTTCCGACAGCTGGGAAGCTTTCTTT. The encoded protein is CASSSDSWEAFF.

This clonotype was observed a handful of times. The chain uses TRBV9 and TRBJ1-6; D gene unclear. The CDR3 has 14 amino acids. Between the trimmed V and J ends, which lost 0 bases and 5 bases, there was a span of 6 bases. Germline V lookup: CDR1 SGDLS, CDR2 YYNGEE. CDR3 in amino acids: CASSVGPNNSPLHF. CDR3 DNA: TGTGCCAGCAGCGTAGGGCCGAATAATTCACCCCTCCACTTT.

The chain recombines TRBV20-1 with TRBJ1-3; no definite D call. The CDR3 covers 15 residues. Germline CDR1 DFQATT, CDR2 SNEGSKA (reference sequence). V lost 0 bases and J 0 bases, leaving 9 bases between the germline ends. The DNA of the CDR3 is TGCAGTGCTAGAGACCGGCGGGGCTCTGGAAACACCATATATTTT. It codes for CSARDRRGSGNTIYF.

This chain uses TRBV6-1 with TRBJ2-7; the match to TRBD1 covers 9 bases. V lost 7 bases, J lost 3 bases, and 7 bases stayed unmatched. Germline CDR1 reads MNHNS; CDR2 reads SASEGT. This CDR3 region has 14 residues. The CDR3 spells CASKLGQGNYEQYF. In nucleotides, the CDR3 is TGTGCCAGCAAATTGGGACAGGGTAACTACGAGCAGTACTTC.

The chain couples TRBV6-5 to TRBJ2-7, with TRBD1 as a possible D gene (7 bases). Trimming removed 5 bases from V and 6 bases from J, with 11 bases in between. CDR3 length: 12 amino acids. Germline CDR1 MNHEY, CDR2 SVGAGI. The CDR3 sequence is CASSGGGGEQYF. The DNA of the CDR3 is TGTGCCAGCAGTGGAGGGGGCGGCGAGCAGTACTTC.

This rearrangement joins TRBV27 to TRBJ2-1, with D maybe TRBD2 (5 bases). Looked up from germline, CDR1 is MNHEY and CDR2 is SMNVEV (reference sequence). The CDR3 runs to 11 residues. Deletions cut 11 bases from V and 4 bases from J, with 9 bases between. CDR3 nucleotides: TGTGCCTGCGGAGGTTACAATGAGCAGTTCTTC. Translating it yields CACGGYNEQFF.

This clonotype occurred many times. V is TRBV20-1 and J is TRBJ2-7; no clear D gene. Germline V lookup: CDR1 DFQATT, CDR2 SNEGSKA (reference sequence). V gave up 6 bases and J gave up 5 bases, with 17 bases separating them. The CDR3 runs 13 residues. The CDR3 region has the DNA TGCAGTGCAGACAAAGGGAAGGCCGACGAGCAGTACTTC. This gives the protein CSADKGKADEQYF.